Presented here are 6 T cell receptor beta chains from one specimen sequenced in a study of OX40 agonist ivuxolimab in advanced cancers. The protocol was immunoSEQ multiplex PCR, while the TCRdb copy is restricted to in-frame clones and leaves out a portion. This sample has around 79,000 clones; about 90% occur once, and the top ten carry 0.7% to 1%. The sequenced sample was CD4+ or CD8+ T cells sorted from blood, obtained in a trial of the OX40 agonist ivuxolimab. The receptors shown here come from an adult with an advanced solid tumor such as melanoma, head and neck, liver or kidney cancer.

The rearrangement links TRBV7-9 to TRBJ2-1; TRBD2 aligns across 8 bases. The CDR3 contains 15 residues. Germline CDR1 reads SEHNR; CDR2 reads FQNEAQ (reference sequence). The J segment lost 4 bases and the V segment lost 0 bases, leaving 2 bases of the junction unmatched. The CDR3 sequence: CASSLASGAYNEQFF. In DNA, the CDR3 is TGTGCCAGCAGCTTAGCTAGCGGGGCGTACAATGAGCAGTTCTTC.

This clone was picked up one time. The chain employs TRBV28 and TRBJ2-7, with D perhaps TRBD1 or TRBD2 (6 bases each). The V and J ends lost 10 bases and 4 bases respectively, with 11 bases between them. CDR3 length: 11 amino acids. Germline loops: CDR1 MDHEN, CDR2 SYDVKM. The CDR3 reads CAIRRGYEQYF. The CDR3 DNA reads as TGTGCCATCCGGAGGGGGTACGAGCAGTACTTC.

The chain carries TRBV30 and TRBJ2-1, with D possibly being TRBD2 (6 bases). In germline, CDR1 is GTSNPN, CDR2 SVGIG (reference sequence). The CDR3 sequence is 14 residues long. Trimming removed 0 bases at V and 6 bases at J, with 12 bases between. CDR3: CAWSVGGDLNEQFF. As DNA, the CDR3 is TGTGCCTGGAGTGTTGGAGGGGATCTCAATGAGCAGTTCTTC.

This chain links TRBV11-1 with TRBJ2-1; a weak D match, TRBD1 (5 bases). V lost 2 bases and J lost 6, with 11 bases in between. CDR1 and CDR2 (germline): SGHAT, FQDESV (reference sequence). This CDR3 is 14 amino acids long. The CDR3 sequence: CASSLMQGPNEQFF. DNA of the CDR3: TGTGCCAGCAGCTTAATGCAGGGTCCCAATGAGCAGTTCTTC.

J is TRBJ2-2 and V is TRBV11-2; TRBD2 aligns across 12 bases. CDR1 and CDR2 (germline): SGHAT, FQNNGV. The CDR3 sequence is 16 residues long. V shed 5 bases and J 7 bases; nucleotides not matched to a gene: 8. The CDR3 DNA reads as TGTGCCAGCAGCAGGACTAGCGGGACGGCGGGCGGGGAGCTGTTTTTT. This gives the protein CASSRTSGTAGGELFF.

V gene TRBV2 combines with J gene TRBJ2-5; TRBD2 agrees at 10 bases. The ends lost 6 bases at V and 4 bases at J; junction bases unmatched: 5. CDR1 and CDR2 (germline): SNHLY, FYNNEI. The CDR3 consists of 14 residues. The CDR3 loop reads CASRTGTSAETQYF. The CDR3 DNA follows: TGTGCCAGCAGGACCGGGACTAGCGCAGAGACCCAGTACTTC.